These T cell receptor beta chains were read from a single sample in a study of blood T cell repertoires in COVID-19. Clones were read by immunoSEQ multiplex PCR, and TCRdb kept only the in-frame ones, dropping some. The profile shows 300,000 to 350,000 clones, around 87% of them singletons. Sequences were obtained from peripheral blood. These receptors all come from a woman in her 50s with COVID-19, enrolled during active disease. Both conserved end residues are part of each CDR3. The D gene is left open where the match is weak. Clone size is given for some rows only: seen once, a few or many times, or a class if the clone is expanded.

>-|TRBV5-1|-|TRBJ2-7|11
CASSLDNEQYF
TGCGCCAGCAGCTTGGATAACGAGCAGTACTTC
>-|TRBV27|-|TRBJ2-2|15
CASSKLHANTGELFF
TGTGCCAGCAGTAAACTCCACGCGAACACCGGGGAGCTGTTTTTT
>TRBD1|TRBV11-3|-|TRBJ2-7|15
CASSLGNRGTDEQYF
TGTGCCAGCAGCTTAGGTAACAGGGGTACCGACGAGCAGTACTTC
>-|TRBV7-8|few|TRBJ2-3|12
CASSPNTDTQYF
TGTGCCAGCAGCCCAAACACAGATACGCAGTATTTT
>-|TRBV3-1/TRBV3-2|-|TRBJ1-3|15
CASSPHKFSGNTIYF
TGTGCCAGCAGCCCCCACAAGTTCAGTGGAAACACCATATATTTT
>TRBD2|TRBV10-3|-|TRBJ2-7|16
CAISEGGLAGRYEQYF
TGTGCCATCAGTGAGGGGGGTCTAGCGGGAAGATACGAGCAGTACTTC
>-|TRBV5-5|-|TRBJ1-3|18
CASSLEGAGLKAGNTIYF
TGTGCCAGCAGCTTGGAAGGAGCGGGGCTTAAGGCTGGAAACACCATATATTTT
>-|TRBV7-3|-|TRBJ1-2|13
CASSFDRNKGYTF
TGTGCCAGCAGCTTTGACAGAAACAAGGGCTACACCTTC
>TRBD2|TRBV3-1/TRBV3-2|-|TRBJ2-5|17
CASSREATSGVRETQYF
TGTGCCAGCAGCCGAGAGGCAACTAGCGGGGTAAGAGAGACCCAGTACTTC
>TRBD2|TRBV3-1/TRBV3-2|-|TRBJ2-3|20
CASSRSETGLAATSTDTQYF
TGTGCCAGCAGCCGATCAGAAACGGGACTAGCCGCTACTAGCACAGATACGCAGTATTTT
>TRBD2|TRBV30|-|TRBJ2-5|14
CAWSTSGRWETQYF
TGTGCCTGGAGTACTAGCGGGAGGTGGGAGACCCAGTACTTC
>-|TRBV6-2/TRBV6-3|once|TRBJ1-3|14
CASSYTGSGNTIYF
TGTGCCAGCAGTTACACGGGATCTGGAAACACCATATATTTT
>-|TRBV3-1/TRBV3-2|-|TRBJ2-3|17
CASSQELGSFYTDTQYF
TGTGCCAGCAGCCAAGAACTCGGGAGCTTTTACACAGATACGCAGTATTTT
>-|TRBV11-2|-|TRBJ2-3|15
CASSLGGGPEDTQYF
TGTGCCAGCAGCTTAGGGGGCGGCCCGGAAGATACGCAGTATTTT
>-|TRBV11-2|-|TRBJ1-1|13
CASSFHLNTEAFF
TGTGCCAGCAGCTTCCATCTGAACACTGAAGCTTTCTTT
>TRBD1|TRBV27|-|TRBJ2-7|14
CASRTTGGFYEQYF
TGTGCCAGCAGGACGACAGGGGGCTTCTACGAGCAGTACTTC
>TRBD2|TRBV11-3|-|TRBJ2-1|15
CASSLGREYKNEQFF
TGTGCCAGCAGCTTAGGGCGGGAGTACAAGAATGAGCAGTTCTTC
>-|TRBV19|-|TRBJ1-2|17
CASSIVYGRASSYGYTF
TGTGCCAGTAGTATAGTTTACGGAAGAGCTAGTTCTTATGGCTACACCTTC
>-|TRBV11-3|-|TRBJ2-5|13
CASSLSSVETQYF
TGTGCCAGCAGCTTATCCTCAGTTGAGACCCAGTACTTC
>TRBD1|TRBV5-1|-|TRBJ2-7|14
CASSLQGAKYEQYF
TGCGCCAGCAGCTTACAGGGGGCGAAATACGAGCAGTACTTC
>-|TRBV7-9|-|TRBJ1-2|18
CASSLARGVDGYNYGYTF
TGTGCCAGCAGCTTAGCGCGGGGGGTTGACGGCTATAACTATGGCTACACCTTC
>-|TRBV21-1|-|TRBJ2-2|14
CAEKTGFSPGELFF
TGTGCCGAAAAAACAGGGTTCTCCCCCGGGGAGCTGTTTTTT
>-|TRBV5-4|-|TRBJ2-7|17
CASSSGLGRGNPYEQYF
TGTGCCAGCAGCTCTGGACTTGGCCGTGGAAATCCATACGAGCAGTACTTC